The entry that follows covers one TCR beta chain sequence. Its antigen is not known. Each CDR3 protein gets one entry after TCRdb re-called the 5' RACE reads with MiXCR. The table lists about 460,000 distinct CDR3 sequences, 11% to 15% of them singletons. This sample is drawn from a study of identical twins. Whole-study results and caveats: Invariant MAIT and iNKT cells could partly confound zero-insertion analyses. Conclusions came from cross-sectional statistical analysis, not from following the same donors.

This CDR3 spans 15 amino acids. V lost 0 bases and J lost 5; bases outside the gene matches: 8. In germline, CDR1 is DFQATT, CDR2 SNEGSKA (reference sequence). This same sample was also part of a study on yellow fever vaccine responses in identical twins.

The gene calls are TRBV20-1 and TRBJ2-3, with 7 bases matching TRBD1. Sequenced material: CD4+ T cells sorted from blood. The origin of this receptor is a woman aged 18-29 years in good health. CDR3 loop: CSARDPGTAKDTQYF. The CDR3 DNA follows: TGCAGTGCTAGAGATCCCGGGACAGCCAAAGATACGCAGTATTTT.